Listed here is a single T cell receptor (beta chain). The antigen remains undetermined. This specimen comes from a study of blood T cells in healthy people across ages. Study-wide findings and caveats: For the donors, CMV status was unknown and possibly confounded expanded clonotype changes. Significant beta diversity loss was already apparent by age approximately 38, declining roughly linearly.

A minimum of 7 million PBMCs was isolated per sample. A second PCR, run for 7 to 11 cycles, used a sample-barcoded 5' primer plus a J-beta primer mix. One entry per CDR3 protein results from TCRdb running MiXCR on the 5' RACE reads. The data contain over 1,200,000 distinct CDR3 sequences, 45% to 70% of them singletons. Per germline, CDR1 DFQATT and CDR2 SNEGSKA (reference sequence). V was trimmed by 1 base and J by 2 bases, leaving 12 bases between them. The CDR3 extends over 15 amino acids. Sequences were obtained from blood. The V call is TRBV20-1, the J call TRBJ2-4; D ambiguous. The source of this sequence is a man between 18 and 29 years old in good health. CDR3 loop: CSARAPVSPKNIQYF. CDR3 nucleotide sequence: TGCAGTGCTAGAGCCCCGGTTTCACCCAAAAACATTCAGTACTTC.